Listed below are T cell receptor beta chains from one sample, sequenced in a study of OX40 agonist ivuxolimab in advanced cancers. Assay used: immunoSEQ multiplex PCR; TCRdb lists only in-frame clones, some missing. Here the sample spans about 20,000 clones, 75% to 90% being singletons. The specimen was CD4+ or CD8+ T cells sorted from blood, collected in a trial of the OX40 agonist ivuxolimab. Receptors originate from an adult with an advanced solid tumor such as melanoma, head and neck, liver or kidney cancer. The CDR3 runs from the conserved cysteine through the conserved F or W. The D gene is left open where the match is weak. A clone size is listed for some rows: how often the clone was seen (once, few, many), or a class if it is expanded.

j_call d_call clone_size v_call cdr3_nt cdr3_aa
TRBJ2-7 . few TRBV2 TGTGCCAGCGTTAGGACCCCTTACGAGCAGTACTTC CASVRTPYEQYF
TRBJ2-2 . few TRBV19 TGTGCCAGTAAAAGCGCGAACACCGGGGAGCTGTTTTTT CASKSANTGELFF
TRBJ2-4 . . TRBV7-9 TGTGCCAGCAGCCAAGAGGGACAAGGTTTTGCCAAAAACATTCAGTACTTC CASSQEGQGFAKNIQYF
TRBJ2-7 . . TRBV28 TGTGCCAGCAGTTCCCCGCGGGACGGGGGCTCCTACGAGCAGTACTTC CASSSPRDGGSYEQYF
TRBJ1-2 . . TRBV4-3 TGCGCCAGCAGCCAAGGCAGGGGTCTCTATGGCTACACCTTC CASSQGRGLYGYTF
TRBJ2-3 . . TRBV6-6 TGTGCCAGCAGTTATTCAGATACGCAGTATTTT CASSYSDTQYF
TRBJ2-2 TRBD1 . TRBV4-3 TGCGCCAGCAGCCACGCGACAGGGGACAACACCGGGGAGCTGTTTTTT CASSHATGDNTGELFF
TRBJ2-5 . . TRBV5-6 TGTGCCAGCAGCTTCCAAGAGACCCAGTACTTC CASSFQETQYF
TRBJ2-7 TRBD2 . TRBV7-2 TGTGCCAGCAGCGGTCCGGGACTAGCGGGAGTTAACGAGCAGTACTTC CASSGPGLAGVNEQYF
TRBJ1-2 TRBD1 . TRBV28 TGTGCCAACTCCAGGACAGGGGAGAATGGCTACACCTTC CANSRTGENGYTF
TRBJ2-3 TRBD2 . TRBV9 TGTGCCAGCAACTTAAAGACTAGCGGGAGTAGAACGCAGTATTTT CASNLKTSGSRTQYF
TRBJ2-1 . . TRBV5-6 TGTGCCAGCAGCTGGTGGACTGGGAATGAGCAGTTCTTC CASSWWTGNEQFF
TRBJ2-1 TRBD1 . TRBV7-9 TGTGCCAGCAGCCCCGCTCACTTTCGGACAGGGTCCCCGGCCAATGAGCAGTTCTTC CASSPAHFRTGSPANEQFF